This TCR beta chain was sequenced during a study of Ad26.COV2.S vaccination and SARS-CoV-2 variants. Turning to the study itself: Intramuscularly, Ad26.COV2.S was given either once or twice, 56 days apart. Findings of the study overall: Vaccinated and placebo-treated recipients had similar non-spike TCR breadth.

In germline, CDR1 is KGHSH, CDR2 LQKENI. J gave up 5 bases and V 2 bases, and 6 bases lay outside the gene matches. This CDR3 region has 14 residues. Note on this clone: What it binds is unknown.

Treatment meaning: approximately 18 received Ad26.COV2.S at low or high dose, single or two shots; about 5 received placebo; per-sample allocation not given. Following the first vaccine or placebo injection, samples were taken on day 63. Donor was an adult aged 18-55 years in Boston. TCRdb keeps only in-frame clones here, not all; method: immunoSEQ multiplex PCR. Of some 320,000 clones in the sample, 85% were seen once. The starting material was peripheral blood, obtained in a trial of Ad26.COV2.S vaccine versus placebo. The clonotype was recovered from a person aged 18-65 years who received the Ad26.COV2.S COVID-19 vaccine or a placebo. This sequence joins TRBV18 and TRBJ2-7, with 7 bases fitting TRBD1. CDR3 amino acids: CASSPTTGNNEQYF. The DNA of the CDR3 is TGTGCCAGCTCACCAACGACAGGGAATAACGAGCAGTACTTC.